Included here is one T cell receptor (beta chain) sequence, with context. A much larger clone lies a single base off, so this may be a read error. Germline V gene data show CDR1 as SNHLY and CDR2 as FYNNEI. This CDR3 is built from 14 residues. The sample belongs to a study of T cells in Graves' hyperthyroidism and ophthalmopathy. Amplification yielded TCR beta CDR3 regions, with RNA transcripts as the source. HTBI primers were employed in a first-round RT-PCR of the TCR CDR3. TCRdb independently ran MiXCR on the multiplex PCR reads; one entry per CDR3 protein. This table has around 620,000 distinct CDR3 sequences, 13% to 15% appearing once.

The V gene is TRBV2, the J gene TRBJ1-1, with D unresolved. The specimen sequenced was blood. This sequence originates from a woman aged 18-35 years with Graves' ophthalmopathy. DNA of the CDR3: TGTGCCGGCAGTGCCACCCCCGCACACACTGAAGCTTTCTTT. This codes for CAGSATPAHTEAFF. Together with reference TRBV2 and TRBJ1-1, the CDR3 gives the full variable domain: EPEVTQTPSHQVTQMGQEVILRCVPISNHLYFYWYRQILGQKVEFLVSFYNNEISEKSEIFDDQFSVERPDGSNFTLKIRSTKLEDSAMYFCAGSATPAHTEAFFGQGTRLTVV.